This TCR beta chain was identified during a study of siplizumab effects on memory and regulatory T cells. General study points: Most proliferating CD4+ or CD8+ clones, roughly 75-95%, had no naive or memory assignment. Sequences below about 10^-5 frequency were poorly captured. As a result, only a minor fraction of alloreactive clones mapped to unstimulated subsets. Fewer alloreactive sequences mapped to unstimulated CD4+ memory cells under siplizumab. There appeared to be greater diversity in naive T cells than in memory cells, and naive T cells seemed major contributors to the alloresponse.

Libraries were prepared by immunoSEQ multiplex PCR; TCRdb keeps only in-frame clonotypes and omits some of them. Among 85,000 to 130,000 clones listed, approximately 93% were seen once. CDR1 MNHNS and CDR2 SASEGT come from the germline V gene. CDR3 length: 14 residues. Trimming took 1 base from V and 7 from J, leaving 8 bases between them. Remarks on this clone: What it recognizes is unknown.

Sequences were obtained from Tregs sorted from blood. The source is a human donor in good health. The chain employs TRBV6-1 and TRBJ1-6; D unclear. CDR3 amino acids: CASSEVDTNSPLHF. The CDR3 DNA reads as TGTGCCAGCAGTGAAGTCGACACAAATTCACCCCTCCACTTT.